This TCR beta chain was documented in a study of blood T cell repertoires in COVID-19. Study background: The origin of the acute and convalescent COVID-19 samples was the United States, Italy and Spain. T cells, B-cell-depleted T cells, or PBMCs provided the cDNA or gDNA that served as material.

Original methodology: Reference gene primer amplification in the assay estimated nucleated cell counts. Produced via immunoSEQ multiplex PCR; TCRdb's table is partial and in-frame only. V and J calls plus clone size are reproduced from that table; the DNA served to infer D and trimming. The table lists tens of thousands of clones, about 86% of them singletons, with 22% in the top ten. CDR1 SEHNR and CDR2 FQNEAQ come from the germline V gene (reference sequence). Trimming left V 5 bases short and J 9 bases short, with 8 bases between. This CDR3 has 11 amino acids. The TCR sequence derives from a woman aged 80 or over in a cohort sampled during active or convalescent COVID-19. The source material was peripheral blood. The rearrangement links TRBV7-9 to TRBJ1-5; TRBD1 might be the D (5 bases). The CDR3 protein is CASSLGGPQHF. The CDR3 coding sequence is TGTGCCAGCAGCCTGGGGGGGCCCCAGCATTTT.